This T cell receptor beta chain was identified during a study of cytomegalovirus exposure and HLA in healthy donors. Notes on this clone: At one end, the junction sequence differs from germline, possibly due to a read error.

Germline-derived CDR1 and CDR2 are ENHRY and SYGVKD. CDR3 length equals 14 residues. A multiplex PCR was run with 60 Vbeta primers and 13 Jbeta primers. The table came from immunoSEQ multiplex PCR; TCRdb's copy has only in-frame clones and leaves some out. The table includes roughly 160,000 clones, around 72% detected once. The V and J genes are TRBV10-3 and TRBJ1-1; 8 nucleotides line up with TRBD1. Sequencing was done on a sample of PBMCs. The TCR was taken from a woman in her 50s in good health and CMV-seropositive. The CDR3 coding sequence is TGTGCCACTACGACAGGGGTGGTGAACGCTGAAGCTTTCTTT. Translated, it gives CATTTGVVNAEAFF.